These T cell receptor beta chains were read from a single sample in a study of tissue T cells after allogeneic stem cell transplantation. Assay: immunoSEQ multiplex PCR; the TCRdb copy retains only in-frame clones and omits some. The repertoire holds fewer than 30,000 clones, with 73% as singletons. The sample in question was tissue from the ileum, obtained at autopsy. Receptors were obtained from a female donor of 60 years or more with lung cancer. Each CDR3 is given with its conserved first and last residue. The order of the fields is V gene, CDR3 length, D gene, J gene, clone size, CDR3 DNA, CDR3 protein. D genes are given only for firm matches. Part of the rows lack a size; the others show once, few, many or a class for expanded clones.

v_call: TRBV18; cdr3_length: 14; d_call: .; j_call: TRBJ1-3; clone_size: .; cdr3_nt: TGTGCCAGCCTTAAGCCGAGCTCTGGAAACACCATATATTTT; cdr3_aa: CASLKPSSGNTIYF
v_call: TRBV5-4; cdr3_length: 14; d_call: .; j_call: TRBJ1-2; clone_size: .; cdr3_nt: TGTGCCAGCAGTTTCTTTGGGGGCGGCTATGGCTACACCTTC; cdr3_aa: CASSFFGGGYGYTF
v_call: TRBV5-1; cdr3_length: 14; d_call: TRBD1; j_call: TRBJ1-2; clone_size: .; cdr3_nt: TGCGCCAGCAGCTCGGACAGGGTTAACTATGGCTACACCTTC; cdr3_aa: CASSSDRVNYGYTF
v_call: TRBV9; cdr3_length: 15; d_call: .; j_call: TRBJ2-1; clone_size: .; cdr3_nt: TGTGCCAGCAGCGTAGCTGGGGCTTCCTACAATGAGCAGTTCTTC; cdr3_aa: CASSVAGASYNEQFF
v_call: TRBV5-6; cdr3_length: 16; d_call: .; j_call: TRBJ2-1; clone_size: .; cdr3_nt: TGTGCCAGCAGCTCTTACAGAAACCTCTCCTACAATGAGCAGTTCTTC; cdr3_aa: CASSSYRNLSYNEQFF
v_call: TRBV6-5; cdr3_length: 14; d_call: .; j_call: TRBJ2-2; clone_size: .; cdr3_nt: TGTGCCAGCTCTAACAGAAGGGACACCGGGGAGCTGTTTTTT; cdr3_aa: CASSNRRDTGELFF
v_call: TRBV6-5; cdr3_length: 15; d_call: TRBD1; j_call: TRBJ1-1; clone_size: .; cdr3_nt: TGTGCCAGCAAACGGGACAGACCCCCGAACACTGAAGCTTTCTTT; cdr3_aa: CASKRDRPPNTEAFF
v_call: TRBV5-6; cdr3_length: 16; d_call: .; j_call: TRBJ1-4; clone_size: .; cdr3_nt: TGTGCCAGCAGTTCTCAGGGGTCCAAAACTAATGAAAAACTGTTTTTT; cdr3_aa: CASSSQGSKTNEKLFF
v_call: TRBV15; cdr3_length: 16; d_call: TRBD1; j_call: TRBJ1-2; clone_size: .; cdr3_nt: TGTGCCACCAGCAGAGATTTCGAGGGGGCGTGGGTTGGCTACACCTTC; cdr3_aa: CATSRDFEGAWVGYTF
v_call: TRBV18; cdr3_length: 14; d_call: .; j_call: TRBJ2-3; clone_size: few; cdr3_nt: TGTGCCAGCTCACCACGGCAGGGGTTAGATACGCAGTATTTT; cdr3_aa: CASSPRQGLDTQYF
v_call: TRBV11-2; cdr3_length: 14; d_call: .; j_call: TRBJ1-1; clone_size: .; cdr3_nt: TGTGCCAGCAGCCCCCAAAGCAGGAACACTGAAGCTTTCTTT; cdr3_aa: CASSPQSRNTEAFF
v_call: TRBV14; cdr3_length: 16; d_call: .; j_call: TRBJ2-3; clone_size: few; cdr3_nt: TGTGCCAGCAGCCGGATGGATAGCGCCGGAAGGGATACGCAGTATTTT; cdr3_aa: CASSRMDSAGRDTQYF
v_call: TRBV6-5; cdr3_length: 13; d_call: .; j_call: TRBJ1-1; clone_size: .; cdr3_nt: TGTGCCAGCAGCATTGAACGGGGCTCTGAAGCTTTCTTT; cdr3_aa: CASSIERGSEAFF
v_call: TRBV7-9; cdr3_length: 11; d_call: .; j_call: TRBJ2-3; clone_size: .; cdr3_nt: TGTGCCAGCAGCTTAGCTGATACGCAGTATTTT; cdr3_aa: CASSLADTQYF
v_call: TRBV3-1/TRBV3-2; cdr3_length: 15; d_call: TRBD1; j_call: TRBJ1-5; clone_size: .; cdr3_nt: TGTGCCAGCAGCCAAGATCTCAGGGGGGATCAGCCCCAGCATTTT; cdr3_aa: CASSQDLRGDQPQHF
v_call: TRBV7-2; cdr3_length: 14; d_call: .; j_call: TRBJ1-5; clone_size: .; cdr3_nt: TGTGCCAGCAGCTTAGGACTCAGCAATCAGCCCCAGCATTTT; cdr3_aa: CASSLGLSNQPQHF
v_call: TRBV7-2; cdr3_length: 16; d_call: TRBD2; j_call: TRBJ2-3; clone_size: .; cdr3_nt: TGTGCCAGCAGCCCGGGACTAGGAGGTGGGAATAGGTTGCAGTATTTT; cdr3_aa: CASSPGLGGGNRLQYF
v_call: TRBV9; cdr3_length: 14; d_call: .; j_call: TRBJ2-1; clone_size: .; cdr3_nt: TGTGCCAGCAGCGTACTGAGCTCCTACAATGAGCAGTTCTTC; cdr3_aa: CASSVLSSYNEQFF
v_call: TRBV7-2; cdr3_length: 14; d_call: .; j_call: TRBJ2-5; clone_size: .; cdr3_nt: TGTGCCAGCAGCTTGTTCTCTTCGAGTGAGACCCAGTACTTC; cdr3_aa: CASSLFSSSETQYF
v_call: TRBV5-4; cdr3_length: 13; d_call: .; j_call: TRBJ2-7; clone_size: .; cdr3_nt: TGTGCCAGCAAGCCTGCTGGCCCCTACGAGCAGTACTTC; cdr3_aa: CASKPAGPYEQYF
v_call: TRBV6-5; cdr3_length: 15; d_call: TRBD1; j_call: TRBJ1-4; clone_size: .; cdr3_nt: TGTGCCAGCAGTTCCGGACAGGGTTATAATGAAAAACTGTTTTTT; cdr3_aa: CASSSGQGYNEKLFF
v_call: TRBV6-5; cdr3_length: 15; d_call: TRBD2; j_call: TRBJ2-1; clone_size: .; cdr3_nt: TGTGCCAGCAGTTTAGACCCTCGGGGGGGCAATGAGCAGTTCTTC; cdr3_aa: CASSLDPRGGNEQFF
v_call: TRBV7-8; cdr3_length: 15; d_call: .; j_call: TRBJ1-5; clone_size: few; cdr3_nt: TGTGCCAGCAGCCGGGACCCTGGGGTCAATCAGCCCCAGCATTTT; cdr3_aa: CASSRDPGVNQPQHF
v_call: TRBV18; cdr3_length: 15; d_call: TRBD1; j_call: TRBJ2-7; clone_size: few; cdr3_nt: TGTGCCAGCTCACCCGGAGGCGGGACAGGGAACGAGCAGTACTTC; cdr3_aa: CASSPGGGTGNEQYF
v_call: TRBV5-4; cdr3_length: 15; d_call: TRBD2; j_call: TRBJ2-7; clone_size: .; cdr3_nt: TGTGCCAGCAGCCCTGGGGGGACTAGCGGGTACGAGCAGTACTTC; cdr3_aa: CASSPGGTSGYEQYF
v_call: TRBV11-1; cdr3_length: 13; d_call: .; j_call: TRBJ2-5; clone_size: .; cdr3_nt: TGTGCCAGCAGCTTTGGCCAGGAAGAGACCCAGTACTTC; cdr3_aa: CASSFGQEETQYF
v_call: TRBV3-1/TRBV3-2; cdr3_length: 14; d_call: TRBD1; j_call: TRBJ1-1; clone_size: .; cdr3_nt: TGTGCCAGCAGACAGGGACAGATGAACACTGAAGCTTTCTTT; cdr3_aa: CASRQGQMNTEAFF
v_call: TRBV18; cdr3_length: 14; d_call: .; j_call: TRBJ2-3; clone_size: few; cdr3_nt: TGTGCCAGCTCACCGGGAGGGGGTGCAGATACGCAGTATTTT; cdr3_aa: CASSPGGGADTQYF
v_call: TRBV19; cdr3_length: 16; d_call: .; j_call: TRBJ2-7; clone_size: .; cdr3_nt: TGTGCCAGTAGTACTCCGCCCAGGGGCGGGAGCTACGAGCAGTACTTC; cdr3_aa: CASSTPPRGGSYEQYF
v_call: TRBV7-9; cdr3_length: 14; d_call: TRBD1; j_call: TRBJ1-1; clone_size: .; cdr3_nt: TGTGCCAGCTTTCGGACAGGTATGAACACTGAAGCTTTCTTT; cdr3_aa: CASFRTGMNTEAFF
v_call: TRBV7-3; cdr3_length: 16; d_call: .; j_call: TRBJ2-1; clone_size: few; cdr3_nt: TGTGCCAGCAGCTTATCCGGACTAACCAGTTACAATGAGCAGTTCTTC; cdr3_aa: CASSLSGLTSYNEQFF
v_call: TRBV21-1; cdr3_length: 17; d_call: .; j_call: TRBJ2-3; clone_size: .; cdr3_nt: TGTGCCAGCAGCAATAGGGGCCGAGGGCCAGTCACAGATACGCAGTATTTT; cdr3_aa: CASSNRGRGPVTDTQYF
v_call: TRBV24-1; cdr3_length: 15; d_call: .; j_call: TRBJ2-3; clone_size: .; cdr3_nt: TGTGCCACCAGTGACCCCTCAGTGATCCCAGATACGCAGTATTTT; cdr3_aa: CATSDPSVIPDTQYF
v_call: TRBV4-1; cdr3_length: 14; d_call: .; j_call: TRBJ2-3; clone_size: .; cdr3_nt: TGCGCCAGCAGCCAAGTCGATTTCACAGATACGCAGTATTTT; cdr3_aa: CASSQVDFTDTQYF
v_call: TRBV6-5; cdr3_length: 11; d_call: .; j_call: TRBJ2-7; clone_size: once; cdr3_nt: TGTGCCAGCACTTTAGACGGCCGTACCCACTTC; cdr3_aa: CASTLDGRTHF
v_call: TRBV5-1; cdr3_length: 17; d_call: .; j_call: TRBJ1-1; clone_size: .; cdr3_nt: TGCGCCAGCAGCACCGGGACTCAGCACCCAATGGGGACTGAAGCTTTCTTT; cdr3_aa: CASSTGTQHPMGTEAFF
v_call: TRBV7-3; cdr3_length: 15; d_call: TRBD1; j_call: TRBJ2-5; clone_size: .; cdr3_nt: TGTGCCAGCAGCTTAACCCCGGGACAGGGAGAGACCCAGTACTTC; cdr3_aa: CASSLTPGQGETQYF
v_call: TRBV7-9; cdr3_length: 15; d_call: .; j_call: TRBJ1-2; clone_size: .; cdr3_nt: TGTGCCAGCAGCTTAGTTGGGAGAGGCGTCTATGGCTACACCTTC; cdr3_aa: CASSLVGRGVYGYTF
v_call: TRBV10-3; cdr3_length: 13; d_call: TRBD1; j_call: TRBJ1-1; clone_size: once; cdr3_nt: TGTGCCATCAGGGGACAGGGCGACACTGAAGCTTTCTTT; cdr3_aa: CAIRGQGDTEAFF
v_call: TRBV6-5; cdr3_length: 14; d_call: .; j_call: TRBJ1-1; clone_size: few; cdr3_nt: TGTGCCAGCAGGGCGGGTTTCATGAACACTGAAGCTTTCTTT; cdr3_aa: CASRAGFMNTEAFF
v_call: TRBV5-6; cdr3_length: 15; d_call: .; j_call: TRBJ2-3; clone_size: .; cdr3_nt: TGTGCCACCTCCGATCGGACGGCGGACCCAGATACGCAGTATTTT; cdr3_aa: CATSDRTADPDTQYF
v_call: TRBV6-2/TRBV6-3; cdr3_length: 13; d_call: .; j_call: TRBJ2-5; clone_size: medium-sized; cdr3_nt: TGTGCCAGCAGTTACTCGGGGGGAGAGACCCAGTACTTC; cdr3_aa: CASSYSGGETQYF
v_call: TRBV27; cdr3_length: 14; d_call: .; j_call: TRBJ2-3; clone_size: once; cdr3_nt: TGTGCCAGCAGTTTAAAAGGCCCCCCAGATACGCAGTATTTT; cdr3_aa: CASSLKGPPDTQYF
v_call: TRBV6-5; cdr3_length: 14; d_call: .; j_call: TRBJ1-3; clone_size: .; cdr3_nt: TGTGCCAGCAGTCCGGGACACTCTGGAAACACCATATATTTT; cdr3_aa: CASSPGHSGNTIYF
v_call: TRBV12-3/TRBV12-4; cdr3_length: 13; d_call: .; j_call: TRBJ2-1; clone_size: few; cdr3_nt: TGTGCCAGCAGTTTAGCGCGGGCGGGGGAGCAGTTCTTC; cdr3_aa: CASSLARAGEQFF
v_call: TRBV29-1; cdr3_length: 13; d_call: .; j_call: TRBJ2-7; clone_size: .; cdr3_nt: TGCAGCGTCTTGCGCTTTGGGGCGAGCGAGCAGTACTTC; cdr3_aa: CSVLRFGASEQYF
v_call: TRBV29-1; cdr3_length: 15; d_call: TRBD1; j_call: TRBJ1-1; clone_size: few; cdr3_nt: TGCAGCGTTGAAGGATCCATGGGACAGGGGGCTGAAGCTTTCTTT; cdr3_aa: CSVEGSMGQGAEAFF
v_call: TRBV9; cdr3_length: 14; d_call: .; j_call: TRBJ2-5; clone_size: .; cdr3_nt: TGTGCCAGCAGCGGACTAGGCGGGGTAGAGACCCAGTACTTC; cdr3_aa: CASSGLGGVETQYF
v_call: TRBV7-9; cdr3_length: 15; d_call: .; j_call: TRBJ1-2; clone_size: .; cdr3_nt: TGTGCCAGCAGCTTAGGGCGGTGGAGACAAGATGGCTACACCTTC; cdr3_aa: CASSLGRWRQDGYTF
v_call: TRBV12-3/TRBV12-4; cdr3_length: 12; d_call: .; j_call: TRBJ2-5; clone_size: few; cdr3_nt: TGTGCCAGCAGTTTAGCGGCGATGACCCAGTACTTC; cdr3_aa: CASSLAAMTQYF
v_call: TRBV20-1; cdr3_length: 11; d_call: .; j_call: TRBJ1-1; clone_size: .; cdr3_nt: TGCAGTGGCAGGGAGATCACTGAAGCTTTCTTT; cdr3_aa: CSGREITEAFF
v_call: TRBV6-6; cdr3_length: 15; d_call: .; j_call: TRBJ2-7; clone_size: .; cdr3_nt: TGTGCCAGCAGTTACAGCGTAGCGGACTCCTACGAGCAGTACTTC; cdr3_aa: CASSYSVADSYEQYF
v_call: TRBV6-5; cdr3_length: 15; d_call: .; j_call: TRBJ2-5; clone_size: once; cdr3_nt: TGTGCCAGCAGTTCTCAAGCGGGCGCCGCGGGAACCCAGTACTTC; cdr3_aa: CASSSQAGAAGTQYF
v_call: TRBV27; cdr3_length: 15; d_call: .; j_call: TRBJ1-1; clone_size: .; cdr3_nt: TGTGCCAGCAGTTTAGCGGGCTGGGGGGACACTGAAGCTTTCTTT; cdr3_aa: CASSLAGWGDTEAFF
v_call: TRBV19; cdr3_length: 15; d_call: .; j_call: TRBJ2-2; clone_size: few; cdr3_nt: TGTGCCAGTAGCCCGTCAAGGGGAGGTACCGGGGAGCTGTTTTTT; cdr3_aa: CASSPSRGGTGELFF